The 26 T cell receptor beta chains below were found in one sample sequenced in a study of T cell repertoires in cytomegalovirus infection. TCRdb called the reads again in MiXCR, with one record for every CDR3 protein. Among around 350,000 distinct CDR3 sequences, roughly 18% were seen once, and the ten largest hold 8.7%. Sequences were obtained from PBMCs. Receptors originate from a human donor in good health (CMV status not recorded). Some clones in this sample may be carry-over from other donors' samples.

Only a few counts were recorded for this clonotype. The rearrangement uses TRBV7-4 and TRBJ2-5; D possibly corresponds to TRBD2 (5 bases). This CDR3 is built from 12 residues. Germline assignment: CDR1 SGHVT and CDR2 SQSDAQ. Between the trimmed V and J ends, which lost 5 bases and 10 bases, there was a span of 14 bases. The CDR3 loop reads CASSEDRGDQYF. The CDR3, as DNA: TGTGCCAGCAGCGAAGATCGGGGTGACCAGTACTTC.

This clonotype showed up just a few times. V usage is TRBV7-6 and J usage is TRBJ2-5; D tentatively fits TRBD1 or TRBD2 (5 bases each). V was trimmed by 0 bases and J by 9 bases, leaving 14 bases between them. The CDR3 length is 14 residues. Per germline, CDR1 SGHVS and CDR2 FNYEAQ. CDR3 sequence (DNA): TGTGCCAGCAGCTTAGCCGGGGCTCTATCGGCCCAGTACTTC. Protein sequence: CASSLAGALSAQYF.

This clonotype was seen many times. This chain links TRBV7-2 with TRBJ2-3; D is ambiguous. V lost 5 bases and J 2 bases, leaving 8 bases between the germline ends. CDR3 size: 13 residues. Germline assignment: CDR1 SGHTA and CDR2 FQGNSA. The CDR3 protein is CASSLTNTDTQYF. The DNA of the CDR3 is TGTGCCAGCAGCCTAACAAACACAGATACGCAGTATTTT. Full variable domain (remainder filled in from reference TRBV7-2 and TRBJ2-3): GAGVSQSPSNKVTEKGKDVELRCDPISGHTALYWYRQSLGQGLEFLIYFQGNSAPDKSGLPSDRFSAERTGGSVSTLTIQRTQQEDSAVYLCASSLTNTDTQYFGPGTRLTVL.

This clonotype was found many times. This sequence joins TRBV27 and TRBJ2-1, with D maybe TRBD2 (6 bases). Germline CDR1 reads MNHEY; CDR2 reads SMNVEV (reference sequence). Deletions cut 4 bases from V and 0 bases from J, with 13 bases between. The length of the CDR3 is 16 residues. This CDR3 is CASSSYASDSYNEQFF. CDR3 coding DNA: TGTGCCAGCAGTTCCTATGCTAGCGACTCCTACAATGAGCAGTTCTTC.

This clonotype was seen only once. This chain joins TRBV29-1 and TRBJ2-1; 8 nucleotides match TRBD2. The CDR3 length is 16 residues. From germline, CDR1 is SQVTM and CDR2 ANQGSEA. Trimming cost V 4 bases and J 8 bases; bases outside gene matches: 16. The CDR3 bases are TGCAGCGTTGCCGGGGGGGTACCAGGGGATAATCATGAGCAGTTCTTC. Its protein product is CSVAGGVPGDNHEQFF.

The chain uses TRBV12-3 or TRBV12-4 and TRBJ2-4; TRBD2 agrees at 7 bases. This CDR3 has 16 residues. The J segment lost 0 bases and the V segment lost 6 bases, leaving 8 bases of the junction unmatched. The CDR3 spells CASRPGDYLAKNIQYF. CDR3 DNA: TGTGCCAGCAGACCCGGGGACTACCTAGCCAAAAACATTCAGTACTTC.

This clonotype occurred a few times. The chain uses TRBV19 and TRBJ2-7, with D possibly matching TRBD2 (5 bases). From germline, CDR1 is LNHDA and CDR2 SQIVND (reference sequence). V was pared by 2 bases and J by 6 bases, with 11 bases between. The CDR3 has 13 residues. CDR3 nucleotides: TGTGCCAGTAGTATAAATCCGGGGATCGAGCAGTACTTC. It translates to CASSINPGIEQYF.

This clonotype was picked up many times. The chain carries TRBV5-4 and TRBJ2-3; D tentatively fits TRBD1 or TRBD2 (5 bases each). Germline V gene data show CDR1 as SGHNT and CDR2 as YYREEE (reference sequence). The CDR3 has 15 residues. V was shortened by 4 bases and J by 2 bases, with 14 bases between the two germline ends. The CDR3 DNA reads TGTGCCAGCAGCCACATGGGGGTCGCCACAGATACGCAGTATTTT. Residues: CASSHMGVATDTQYF.

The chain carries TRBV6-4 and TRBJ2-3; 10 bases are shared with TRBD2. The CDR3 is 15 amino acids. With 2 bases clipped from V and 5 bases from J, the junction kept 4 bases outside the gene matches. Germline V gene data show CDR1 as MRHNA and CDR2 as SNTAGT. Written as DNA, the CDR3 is TGTGCCAGCAGTGACGGAGGGACTAGCGAAGATACGCAGTATTTT. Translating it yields CASSDGGTSEDTQYF.

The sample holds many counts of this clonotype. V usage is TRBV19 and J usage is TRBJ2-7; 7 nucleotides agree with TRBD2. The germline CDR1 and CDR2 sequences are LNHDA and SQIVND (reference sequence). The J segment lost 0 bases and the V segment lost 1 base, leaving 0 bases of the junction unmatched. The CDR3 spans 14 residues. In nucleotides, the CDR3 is TGTGCCAGTAGTATAGCGGGGGGCTCCTACGAGCAGTACTTC. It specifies CASSIAGGSYEQYF. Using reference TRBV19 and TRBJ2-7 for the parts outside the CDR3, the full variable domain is DGGITQSPKYLFRKEGQNVTLSCEQNLNHDAMYWYRQDPGQGLRLIYYSQIVNDFQKGDIAEGYSVSREKKESFPLTVTSAQKNPTAFYLCASSIAGGSYEQYFGPGTRLTVT.

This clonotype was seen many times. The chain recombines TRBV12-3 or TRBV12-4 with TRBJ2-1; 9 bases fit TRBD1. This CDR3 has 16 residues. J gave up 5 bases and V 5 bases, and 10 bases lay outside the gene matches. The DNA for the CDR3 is TGTGCCAGCAGTCTCTACCGGGACAGGGATAACAATGAGCAGTTCTTC. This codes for CASSLYRDRDNNEQFF.

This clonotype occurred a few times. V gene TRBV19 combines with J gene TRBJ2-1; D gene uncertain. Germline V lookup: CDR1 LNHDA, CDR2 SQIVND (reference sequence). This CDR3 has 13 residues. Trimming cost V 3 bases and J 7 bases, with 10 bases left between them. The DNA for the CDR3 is TGTGCCAGTAGTATTAGCCCAGCAAATGAGCAGTTCTTC. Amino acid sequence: CASSISPANEQFF. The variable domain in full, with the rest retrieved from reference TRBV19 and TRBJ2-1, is DGGITQSPKYLFRKEGQNVTLSCEQNLNHDAMYWYRQDPGQGLRLIYYSQIVNDFQKGDIAEGYSVSREKKESFPLTVTSAQKNPTAFYLCASSISPANEQFFGPGTRLTVL.

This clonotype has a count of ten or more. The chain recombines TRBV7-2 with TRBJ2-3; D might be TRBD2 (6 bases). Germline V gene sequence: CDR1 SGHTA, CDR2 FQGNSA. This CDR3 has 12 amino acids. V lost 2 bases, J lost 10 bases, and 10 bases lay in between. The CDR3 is CASSLIGGAQYF. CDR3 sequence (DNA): TGTGCCAGCAGCTTAATCGGGGGTGCGCAGTATTTT.

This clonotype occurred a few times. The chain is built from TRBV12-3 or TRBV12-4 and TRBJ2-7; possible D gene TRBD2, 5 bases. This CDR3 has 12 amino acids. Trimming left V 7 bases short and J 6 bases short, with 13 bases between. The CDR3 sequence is CASTLRAGEQYF. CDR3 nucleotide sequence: TGTGCCAGCACCCTTCGGGCGGGCGAGCAGTACTTC.

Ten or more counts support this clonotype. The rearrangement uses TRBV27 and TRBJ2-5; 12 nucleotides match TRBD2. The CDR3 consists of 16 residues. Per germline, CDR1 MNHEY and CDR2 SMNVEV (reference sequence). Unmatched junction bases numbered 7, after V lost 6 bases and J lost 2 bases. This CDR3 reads CASRHLGLAGQETQYF. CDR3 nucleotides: TGTGCCAGCAGACACCTCGGACTAGCGGGGCAAGAGACCCAGTACTTC.

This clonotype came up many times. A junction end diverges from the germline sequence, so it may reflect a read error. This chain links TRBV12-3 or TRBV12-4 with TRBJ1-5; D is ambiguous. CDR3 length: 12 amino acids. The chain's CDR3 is CASSLGNQPQHF. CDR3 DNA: TGTGCCAGCAGCTTAGGGAATCAGCCCCAGCATTTT.

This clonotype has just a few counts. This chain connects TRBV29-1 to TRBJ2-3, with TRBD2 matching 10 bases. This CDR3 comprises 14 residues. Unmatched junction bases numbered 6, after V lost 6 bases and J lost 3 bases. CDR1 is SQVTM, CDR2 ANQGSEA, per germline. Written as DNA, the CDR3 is TGCAGCGTGGGGACTAGCGTCGGGACAGATACGCAGTATTTT. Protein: CSVGTSVGTDTQYF.

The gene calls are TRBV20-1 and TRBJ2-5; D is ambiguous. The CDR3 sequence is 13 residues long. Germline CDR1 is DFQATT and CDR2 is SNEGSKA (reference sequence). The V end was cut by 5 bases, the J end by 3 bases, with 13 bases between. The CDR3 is CSAVRRHEETQYF. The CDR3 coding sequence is TGCAGTGCTGTCCGCAGGCACGAAGAGACCCAGTACTTC.

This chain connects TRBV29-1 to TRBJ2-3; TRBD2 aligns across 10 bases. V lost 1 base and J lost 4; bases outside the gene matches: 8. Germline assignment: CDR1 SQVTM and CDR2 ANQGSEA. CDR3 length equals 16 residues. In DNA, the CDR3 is TGCAGCGTTGAAGGTGGGCTAGCGGGAGTCCCAGATACGCAGTATTTT. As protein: CSVEGGLAGVPDTQYF.

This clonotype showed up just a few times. The CDR3 sequence: CSARKRDSSGNEQYF. DNA of the CDR3: TGCAGTGCTAGAAAAAGGGACAGTTCGGGCAACGAGCAGTACTTC. This chain joins TRBV20-1 and TRBJ2-7, with 7 bases matching TRBD1. V shed 2 bases and J 5 bases; nucleotides not matched to a gene: 12. The CDR3 is 15 amino acids. CDR1 is DFQATT and CDR2 is SNEGSKA in the germline V gene (reference sequence).

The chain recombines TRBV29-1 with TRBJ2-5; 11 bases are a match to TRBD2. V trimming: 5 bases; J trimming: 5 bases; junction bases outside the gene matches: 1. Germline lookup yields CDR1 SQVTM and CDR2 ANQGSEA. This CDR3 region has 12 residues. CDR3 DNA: TGCAGCGTTACTAGCGGGAGCGAGACCCAGTACTTC. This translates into CSVTSGSETQYF.

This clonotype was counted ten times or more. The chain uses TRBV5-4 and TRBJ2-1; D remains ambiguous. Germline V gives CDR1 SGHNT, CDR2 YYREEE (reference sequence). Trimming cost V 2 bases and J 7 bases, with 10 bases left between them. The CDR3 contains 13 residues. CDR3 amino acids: CASSFTDVNEQFF. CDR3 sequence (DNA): TGTGCCAGCAGCTTCACAGACGTTAATGAGCAGTTCTTC.

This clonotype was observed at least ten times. The CDR3 is CASLLGRGGTEAFF. In nucleotides, the CDR3 is TGTGCCAGCCTCCTGGGAAGGGGTGGCACTGAAGCTTTCTTT. V gene TRBV7-6 combines with J gene TRBJ1-1, with D tentatively TRBD1 (5 bases). Germline V gene data show CDR1 as SGHVS and CDR2 as FNYEAQ. The CDR3 runs 14 residues. V shed 8 bases and J shed 4 bases, with 17 bases lying between them. Using reference TRBV7-6 and TRBJ1-1 for the parts outside the CDR3, the full variable domain is GAGVSQSPRYKVTKRGQDVALRCDPISGHVSLYWYRQALGQGPEFLTYFNYEAQQDKSGLPNDRFSAERPEGSISTLTIQRTEQRDSAMYRCASLLGRGGTEAFFGQGTRLTVV.

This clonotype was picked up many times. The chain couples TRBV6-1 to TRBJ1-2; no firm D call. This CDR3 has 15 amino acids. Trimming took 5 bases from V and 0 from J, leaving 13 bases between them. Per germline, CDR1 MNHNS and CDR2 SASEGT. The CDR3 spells CASSLDIVPNYGYTF. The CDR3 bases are TGTGCCAGCAGTCTTGACATAGTGCCTAACTATGGCTACACCTTC.

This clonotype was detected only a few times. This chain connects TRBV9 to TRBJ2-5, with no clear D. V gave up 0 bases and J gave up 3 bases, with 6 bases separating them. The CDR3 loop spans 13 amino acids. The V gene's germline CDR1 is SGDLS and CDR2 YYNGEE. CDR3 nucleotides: TGTGCCAGCAGCGTAGTAGGAGAAGAGACCCAGTACTTC. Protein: CASSVVGEETQYF.

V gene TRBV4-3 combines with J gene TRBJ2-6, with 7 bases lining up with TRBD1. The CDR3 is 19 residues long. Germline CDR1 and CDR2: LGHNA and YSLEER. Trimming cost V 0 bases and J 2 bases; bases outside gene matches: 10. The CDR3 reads CASSQESGRGSPGANVLTF. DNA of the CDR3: TGCGCCAGCAGCCAAGAGAGTGGCAGGGGGAGCCCTGGGGCCAACGTCCTGACTTTC.